The source of this T cell receptor (beta chain) is a study of cytomegalovirus exposure and HLA in healthy donors. Turning to the study itself: The approximately 120 million unique TCR beta sequences, from around 200 million T cells, were found by an earlier analysis.

Healthy bone marrow donors formed the donor group. This CDR3 is 15 amino acids long. V lost 5 bases and J lost 0; bases outside the gene matches: 6. From germline, CDR1 is SGHVS and CDR2 FNYEAQ. Note on this clone: What it binds is not known.

Study-wide findings and caveats: Cytomegalovirus status, reportedly, was diagnosed with high specificity and sensitivity by the classifier.

PCR primers comprised 60 Vbeta and 13 Jbeta primers. This table comes from immunoSEQ multiplex PCR, and its TCRdb copy is limited to in-frame clones, with some not included. The sample includes about 200,000 clones, 75% to 90% seen only once; the top ten take roughly 0.34%. This sequence joins TRBV7-6 and TRBJ1-2; 7 bases are a match to TRBD1. This clonotype was obtained from a woman aged 30 to 39 in good health and CMV-seronegative. The material sequenced was PBMCs. The CDR3 nucleotides read TGTGCCAGCAGCAATCCGGGACAGCCTAACTATGGCTACACCTTC. As protein: CASSNPGQPNYGYTF. The full variable domain, in which reference TRBV7-6 and TRBJ1-2 provide the parts outside the CDR3, is GAGVSQSPRYKVTKRGQDVALRCDPISGHVSLYWYRQALGQGPEFLTYFNYEAQQDKSGLPNDRFSAERPEGSISTLTIQRTEQRDSAMYRCASSNPGQPNYGYTFGSGTRLTVV.